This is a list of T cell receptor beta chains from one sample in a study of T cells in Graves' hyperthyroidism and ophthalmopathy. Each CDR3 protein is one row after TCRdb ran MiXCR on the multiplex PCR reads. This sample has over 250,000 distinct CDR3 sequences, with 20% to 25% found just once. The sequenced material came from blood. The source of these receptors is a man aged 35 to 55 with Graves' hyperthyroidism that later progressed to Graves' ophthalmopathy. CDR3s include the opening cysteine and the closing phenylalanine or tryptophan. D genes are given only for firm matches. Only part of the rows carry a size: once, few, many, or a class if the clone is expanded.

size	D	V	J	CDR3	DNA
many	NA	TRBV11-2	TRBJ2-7	CASSLGLAPFYEQYF	TGTGCCAGCAGCTTAGGCCTAGCCCCTTTCTACGAGCAGTACTTC
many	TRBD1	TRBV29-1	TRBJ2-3	CSGTGTGDSTDTQYF	TGCAGCGGAACGGGGACAGGAGACAGCACAGATACGCAGTATTTT
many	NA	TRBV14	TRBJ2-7	CASSQESGHSYEQYF	TGTGCCAGCAGCCAAGAATCAGGGCACTCCTACGAGCAGTACTTC
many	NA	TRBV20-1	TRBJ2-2	CSASTRSLGPVTGELFF	TGCAGTGCTAGCACCCGATCCCTAGGCCCGGTCACCGGGGAGCTGTTTTTT
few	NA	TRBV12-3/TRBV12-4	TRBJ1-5	CASSVDSYSNQPQHF	TGTGCCAGCAGCGTAGACAGCTATAGCAATCAGCCCCAGCATTTT
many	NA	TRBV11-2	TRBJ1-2	CASSLGGWGSNYGYTF	TGTGCCAGCAGCTTAGGGGGCTGGGGGTCGAACTATGGCTACACCTTC
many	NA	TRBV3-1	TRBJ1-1	CASSQRSYPAGAKNTEAFF	TGTGCCAGCAGCCAAAGGAGCTACCCAGCAGGGGCGAAGAACACTGAAGCTTTCTTT
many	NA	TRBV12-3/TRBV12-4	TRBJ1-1	CASSFGRRRTEAFF	TGTGCCAGCAGTTTTGGGCGGAGGCGGACTGAAGCTTTCTTT
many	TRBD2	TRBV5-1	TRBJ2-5	CASSLGTSGYQETQYF	TGCGCCAGCAGCTTAGGGACTAGCGGGTATCAAGAGACCCAGTACTTC
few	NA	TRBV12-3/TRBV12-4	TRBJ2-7	CASSLKGESGYEQYF	TGTGCCAGCAGTTTAAAGGGGGAGTCTGGGTACGAGCAGTACTTC
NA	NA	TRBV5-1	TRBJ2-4	CASSSLISRMGENIQYF	TGCGCCAGCAGCTCGCTTATCTCTAGGATGGGCGAAAACATTCAGTACTTC
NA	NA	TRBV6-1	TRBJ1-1	CASSGPQKRMNTEAFF	TGTGCCAGCAGCGGGCCTCAGAAGAGGATGAACACTGAAGCTTTCTTT
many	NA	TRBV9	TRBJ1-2	CASSTTGTESYGYTF	TGTGCCAGCAGCACGACCGGGACTGAAAGCTATGGCTACACCTTC
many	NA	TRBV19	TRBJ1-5	CASSIWPNFNQPQHF	TGTGCCAGTAGTATTTGGCCCAACTTCAATCAGCCCCAGCATTTT
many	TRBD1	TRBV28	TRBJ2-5	CASSSNLRGIQETQYF	TGTGCCAGCAGTTCCAATCTCAGGGGGATTCAAGAGACCCAGTACTTC
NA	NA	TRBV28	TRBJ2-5	CASRWGRVETQYF	TGTGCCAGCAGGTGGGGCAGGGTTGAGACCCAGTACTTC